This TCR beta chain was observed in a study of graft-versus-host responses after intestinal transplantation. The V gene lost 3 bases and the J gene lost 1 base, with 12 bases spanning the gap. The CDR3 length is 15 residues. From germline, CDR1 is MDHEN and CDR2 SYDVKM. Notes on this clone: Its antigen is unidentified.

Sequenced by immunoSEQ multiplex PCR; TCRdb stores in-frame clones only, minus some. This sample yields tens of thousands of clones, of which roughly four fifths are seen a single time; approximately 18% belongs to the top ten. Specimen: unstimulated CD8+ T cells sorted from spleen or lymph node cells, collected before intestinal transplant. The receptor was derived from a human donor who received an intestinal transplant. V usage is TRBV28 and J usage is TRBJ1-2; D uncertain. The CDR3: CASSFPRNLNYGYTF. The CDR3 DNA reads TGTGCCAGCAGTTTCCCACGGAACCTTAACTATGGCTACACCTTC.